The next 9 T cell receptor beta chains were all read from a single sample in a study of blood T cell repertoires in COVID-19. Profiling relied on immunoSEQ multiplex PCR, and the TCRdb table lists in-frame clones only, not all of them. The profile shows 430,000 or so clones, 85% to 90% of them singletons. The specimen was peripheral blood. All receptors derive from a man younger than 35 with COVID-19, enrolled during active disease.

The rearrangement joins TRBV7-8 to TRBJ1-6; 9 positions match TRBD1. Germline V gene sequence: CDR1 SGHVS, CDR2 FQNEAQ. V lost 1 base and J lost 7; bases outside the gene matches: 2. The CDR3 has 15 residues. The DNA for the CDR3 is TGTGCCAGCAGCTTAGGACAGGGGGGGAATTCACCCCTCCACTTT. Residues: CASSLGQGGNSPLHF. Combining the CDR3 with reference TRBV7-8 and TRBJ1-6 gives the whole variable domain GAGVSQSPRYKVAKRGQDVALRCDPISGHVSLFWYQQALGQGPEFLTYFQNEAQLDKSGLPSDRFFAERPEGSVSTLKIQRTQQEDSAVYLCASSLGQGGNSPLHFGNGTRLTVT.

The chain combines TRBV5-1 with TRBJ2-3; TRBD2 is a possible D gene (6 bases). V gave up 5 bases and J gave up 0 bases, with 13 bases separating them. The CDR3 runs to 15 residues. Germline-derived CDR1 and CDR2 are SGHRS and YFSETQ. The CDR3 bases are TGCGCCAGCAGGGTGGAGGGTGCTAGCACAGATACGCAGTATTTT. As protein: CASRVEGASTDTQYF.

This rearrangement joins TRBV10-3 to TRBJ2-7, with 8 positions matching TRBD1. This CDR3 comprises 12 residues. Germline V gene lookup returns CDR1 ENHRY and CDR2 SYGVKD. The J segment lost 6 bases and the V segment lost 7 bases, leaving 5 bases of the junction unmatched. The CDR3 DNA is TGTGCCATCAATGGACAGGGACGCGAGCAGTACTTC. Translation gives CAINGQGREQYF.

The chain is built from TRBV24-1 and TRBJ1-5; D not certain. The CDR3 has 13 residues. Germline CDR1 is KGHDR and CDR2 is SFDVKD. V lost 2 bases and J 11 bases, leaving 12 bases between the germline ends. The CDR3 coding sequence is TGTGCCACCAGTGATTGGGGAGAGAAAGCCCAGCATTTT. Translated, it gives CATSDWGEKAQHF.

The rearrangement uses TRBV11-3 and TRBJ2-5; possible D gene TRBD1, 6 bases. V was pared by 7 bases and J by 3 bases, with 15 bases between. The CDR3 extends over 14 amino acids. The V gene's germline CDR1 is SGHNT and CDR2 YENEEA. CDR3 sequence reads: CASTAGEGKETQYF. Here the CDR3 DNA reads TGTGCCAGCACCGCAGGGGAAGGGAAAGAGACCCAGTACTTC.

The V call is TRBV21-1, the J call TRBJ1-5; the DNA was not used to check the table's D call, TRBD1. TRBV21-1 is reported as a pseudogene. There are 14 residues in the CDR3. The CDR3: CANPGTESNQPQHF. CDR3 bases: TGTGCCAACCCCGGGACAGAAAGCAATCAGCCCCAGCATTTT.

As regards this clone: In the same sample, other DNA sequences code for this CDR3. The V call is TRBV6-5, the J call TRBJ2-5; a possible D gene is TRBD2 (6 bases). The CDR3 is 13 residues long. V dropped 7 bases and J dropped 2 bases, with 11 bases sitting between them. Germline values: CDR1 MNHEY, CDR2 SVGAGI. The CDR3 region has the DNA TGTGCCAGCAATCGGGACTCTCAAGAGACCCAGTACTTC. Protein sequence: CASNRDSQETQYF.

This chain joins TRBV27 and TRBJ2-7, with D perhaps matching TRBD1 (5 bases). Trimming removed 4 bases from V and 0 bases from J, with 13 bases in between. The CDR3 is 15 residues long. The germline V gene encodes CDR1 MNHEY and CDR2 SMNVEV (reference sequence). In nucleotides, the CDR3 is TGTGCCAGCAGTTGGGGTAGTGGACACTCCTACGAGCAGTACTTC. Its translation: CASSWGSGHSYEQYF.

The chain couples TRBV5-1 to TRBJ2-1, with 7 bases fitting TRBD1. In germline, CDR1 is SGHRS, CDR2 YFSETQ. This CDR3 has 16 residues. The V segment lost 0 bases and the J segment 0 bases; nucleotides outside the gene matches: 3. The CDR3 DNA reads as TGCGCCAGCAGCTTGGGGACAGGTAGCTCCTACAATGAGCAGTTCTTC. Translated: CASSLGTGSSYNEQFF.